A selection of T cell receptor beta chains follows, all from one sample in a study of blood T cell repertoires in COVID-19. Clones were read by immunoSEQ multiplex PCR, and TCRdb kept only the in-frame ones, dropping some. Among around 360,000 clones, roughly 84% were seen once, and the ten largest hold 3%. Sequenced sample: PBMCs or T cells enriched from blood (not recorded which). These receptor sequences come from a woman in her twenties or thirties who had recovered from COVID-19. CDR3s include the opening cysteine and the closing phenylalanine or tryptophan. Fields, in order: clone size, J gene, V gene, D gene, CDR3 protein, CDR3 DNA. The D gene is left open where the match is weak. For some rows the clone size is stated as once, few or many, or as a class when expanded; others skip it.

NA | TRBJ1-5 | TRBV19 | NA | CASSFRSNQPQHF | TGTGCCAGTAGTTTCAGAAGCAATCAGCCCCAGCATTTT
NA | TRBJ1-6 | TRBV5-1 | NA | CASRIGQTSPLHF | TGCGCCAGCAGGATAGGACAGACCTCACCCCTCCACTTT
NA | TRBJ1-2 | TRBV5-4 | NA | CASSFSGLEGYTF | TGTGCCAGCAGCTTCTCAGGGTTGGAGGGCTACACCTTC
NA | TRBJ1-2 | TRBV13 | TRBD1 | CASRERDREEYGYTF | TGTGCCAGCAGAGAACGGGACAGGGAAGAATATGGCTACACCTTC
NA | TRBJ1-2 | TRBV4-1 | NA | CASSQASRGYGYTF | TGCGCCAGCAGCCAAGCTTCCCGGGGGTATGGCTACACCTTC
NA | TRBJ2-7 | TRBV11-1 | NA | CASSREVYEQYF | TGTGCCAGCTCCCGAGAAGTCTACGAGCAGTACTTC
NA | TRBJ1-5 | TRBV3-1/TRBV3-2 | NA | CASSQAQGGGQPQHF | TGTGCCAGCAGCCAAGCTCAAGGGGGTGGGCAGCCCCAGCATTTT
NA | TRBJ1-1 | TRBV7-6 | NA | CASSSESRELAFF | TGTGCCAGCAGCTCCGAATCCAGGGAATTGGCTTTCTTT
NA | TRBJ1-1 | TRBV11-2 | TRBD1 | CASSLAGGNTEAFF | TGTGCCAGCAGCTTAGCAGGGGGGAACACTGAAGCTTTCTTT
NA | TRBJ1-5 | TRBV12-3/TRBV12-4 | NA | CASSLEPDQPQHF | TGTGCCAGCAGTTTAGAGCCGGATCAGCCCCAGCATTTT
NA | TRBJ1-2 | TRBV27 | NA | CASRGQANYGYTF | TGTGCCAGCAGGGGTCAGGCCAACTATGGCTACACCTTC
NA | TRBJ2-1 | TRBV9 | TRBD1 | CASSEQGAHNEQFF | TGTGCCAGCAGTGAGCAGGGGGCGCACAATGAGCAGTTCTTC
NA | TRBJ2-1 | TRBV7-8 | NA | CASTIGGGNNEQFF | TGTGCCAGCACGATCGGGGGAGGAAACAATGAGCAGTTCTTC
NA | TRBJ2-3 | TRBV11-2 | NA | CASKSGQTPDTQYF | TGTGCCAGCAAGAGTGGACAGACCCCAGATACGCAGTATTTT
NA | TRBJ2-7 | TRBV5-1 | NA | CASSLGPRGAYEQYF | TGCGCCAGCAGCTTGGGTCCCCGGGGGGCTTACGAGCAGTACTTC
NA | TRBJ1-2 | TRBV2 | NA | CASSERGINYGYTF | TGTGCCAGCAGTGAAAGGGGGATCAACTATGGCTACACCTTC
NA | TRBJ2-3 | TRBV29-1 | TRBD2 | CSVGGFSGGTDTQYF | TGCAGCGTTGGTGGTTTTAGCGGGGGGACAGATACGCAGTATTTT
NA | TRBJ1-6 | TRBV28 | NA | CASRLIGWGKYNSPLHF | TGTGCCAGCAGGCTTATAGGGTGGGGCAAGTATAATTCACCCCTCCACTTT
NA | TRBJ2-3 | TRBV27 | TRBD2 | CASTLAGGPLTDTQYF | TGTGCCAGCACCTTAGCGGGAGGGCCCCTCACAGATACGCAGTATTTT
NA | TRBJ1-2 | TRBV11-2 | NA | CASSQWGGSYTF | TGTGCCAGCAGCCAATGGGGGGGTAGCTACACCTTC
NA | TRBJ2-1 | TRBV2 | NA | CASSEQGSPYNEQFF | TGTGCCAGCAGTGAACAGGGCTCTCCTTACAATGAGCAGTTCTTC
NA | TRBJ2-1 | TRBV28 | TRBD2 | CASTSAGTSNEQFF | TGTGCCAGCACCTCAGCCGGGACTAGCAATGAGCAGTTCTTC
NA | TRBJ1-2 | TRBV28 | NA | CASSLRTVPNYGYTF | TGTGCCAGCAGTTTGAGGACAGTACCTAACTATGGCTACACCTTC
NA | TRBJ1-2 | TRBV4-1 | NA | CASSQGGGTYGYTF | TGCGCCAGCAGCCAAGGAGGGGGAACCTATGGCTACACCTTC
NA | TRBJ1-2 | TRBV5-4 | NA | CASIRTPTSYYGYTF | TGTGCCAGCATAAGAACTCCAACGAGTTACTATGGCTACACCTTC
NA | TRBJ1-3 | TRBV19 | TRBD1 | CASSMGQPNSGNTIYF | TGTGCCAGTAGTATGGGACAGCCTAACTCTGGAAACACCATATATTTT
NA | TRBJ2-4 | TRBV21-1 | NA | CASSMGQTGTPAKNIQYF | TGTGCCAGCAGCATGGGACAGACGGGGACACCAGCCAAAAACATTCAGTACTTC
NA | TRBJ1-2 | TRBV5-5 | NA | CASSLFGSPRDGYTF | TGTGCCAGCAGCTTGTTTGGTTCCCCCAGGGATGGCTACACCTTC
NA | TRBJ1-4 | TRBV11-2 | NA | CASSPFRSAVKGEKLFF | TGTGCCAGCAGTCCCTTTCGATCCGCGGTCAAGGGGGAAAAACTGTTTTTT
NA | TRBJ1-1 | TRBV6-5 | TRBD1 | CASSHVTGGSEAFF | TGTGCCAGCAGCCACGTTACAGGGGGCTCTGAAGCTTTCTTT
NA | TRBJ2-3 | TRBV5-4 | NA | CASSPRVTDTQYF | TGTGCCAGCAGCCCAAGAGTGACAGATACGCAGTATTTT
once | TRBJ1-5 | TRBV15 | NA | CATSRGGGSQPQHF | TGTGCCACCAGCAGAGGAGGAGGCAGTCAGCCCCAGCATTTT
NA | TRBJ1-5 | TRBV7-6 | TRBD1 | CASAQGAGNQPQHF | TGTGCCAGCGCCCAGGGGGCAGGGAATCAGCCCCAGCATTTT
NA | TRBJ1-1 | TRBV11-3 | NA | CASSLDSLNTEAFF | TGTGCCAGCAGCCTAGACAGTCTGAACACTGAAGCTTTCTTT
NA | TRBJ1-3 | TRBV28 | NA | CASRPGGLNTIYF | TGTGCCAGCAGACCTGGGGGCCTAAACACCATATATTTT
NA | TRBJ2-3 | TRBV28 | TRBD2 | CASRVGVAGGADTQYF | TGTGCCAGCAGGGTGGGGGTAGCGGGAGGTGCAGATACGCAGTATTTT
NA | TRBJ1-2 | TRBV19 | TRBD1 | CASSITPGQPNYGYTF | TGTGCCAGTAGTATAACTCCGGGACAGCCAAACTATGGCTACACCTTC
NA | TRBJ1-3 | TRBV10-3 | NA | CAITKTADSGNTIYF | TGTGCCATCACCAAGACAGCAGATTCTGGAAACACCATATATTTT
few | TRBJ2-7 | TRBV7-3 | NA | CASSATGSSYEQYF | TGTGCCAGCAGCGCAACAGGGAGCTCCTACGAGCAGTACTTC
NA | TRBJ2-2 | TRBV6-5 | TRBD1 | CASSLDRTVTGELFF | TGTGCCAGCAGTCTGGACAGGACGGTCACCGGGGAGCTGTTTTTT
NA | TRBJ2-1 | TRBV5-1 | TRBD2 | CASSSSGSSYNEQFF | TGCGCCAGCAGCTCTAGCGGGAGCTCCTACAATGAGCAGTTCTTC
NA | TRBJ2-1 | TRBV13 | TRBD2 | CASSLFSGASGRAYNEQFF | TGTGCCAGCAGCTTATTTAGCGGGGCTAGCGGGAGGGCCTACAATGAGCAGTTCTTC
NA | TRBJ1-5 | TRBV27 | TRBD1 | CASSSGTGGRQPQHF | TGTGCCAGCAGTTCCGGGACAGGGGGCCGTCAGCCCCAGCATTTT
NA | TRBJ2-1 | TRBV25-1 | NA | CASSERGAEQFF | TGTGCCAGCAGTGAACGGGGAGCTGAGCAGTTCTTC
NA | TRBJ2-7 | TRBV15 | TRBD2 | CATSTWTSGFTSPYEQYF | TGTGCCACCAGCACCTGGACTAGCGGCTTTACATCACCCTACGAGCAGTACTTC
NA | TRBJ2-7 | TRBV29-1 | TRBD1 | CSTLSGQGGEQYF | TGCAGCACCCTTTCCGGACAGGGAGGCGAGCAGTACTTC
NA | TRBJ1-2 | TRBV30 | NA | CAWVSGGYTF | TGTGCCTGGGTGTCCGGTGGCTACACCTTC
NA | TRBJ2-1 | TRBV5-1 | TRBD2 | CASSLGLADNEQFF | TGCGCCAGCAGCCTCGGACTAGCGGACAATGAGCAGTTCTTC
once | TRBJ1-1 | TRBV7-9 | NA | CASSYPGETGNTEAFF | TGTGCCAGCAGCTATCCGGGGGAAACAGGGAACACTGAAGCTTTCTTT
few | TRBJ1-6 | TRBV19 | NA | CASSIGDTNNSPLHF | TGTGCCAGTAGTATAGGGGACACCAATAATTCACCCCTCCACTTT
NA | TRBJ2-1 | TRBV15 | NA | CATRPSGSALYNEQFF | TGTGCCACCAGGCCAAGCGGGTCGGCCCTCTACAATGAGCAGTTCTTC
NA | TRBJ2-3 | TRBV28 | TRBD2 | CASRAGGAADTQYF | TGTGCCAGCAGGGCCGGGGGGGCGGCAGATACGCAGTATTTT
NA | TRBJ2-2 | TRBV24-1 | NA | CATSDFRTTTTGELFF | TGTGCCACCAGTGATTTTCGGACTACGACCACCGGGGAGCTGTTTTTT
NA | TRBJ1-4 | TRBV10-3 | NA | CAISEQSATNEKLFF | TGTGCCATCAGTGAGCAGTCTGCAACTAATGAAAAACTGTTTTTT
NA | TRBJ2-3 | TRBV18 | TRBD2 | CASSPKLAGSTDTQYF | TGTGCCAGCTCACCCAAACTAGCGGGTAGCACAGATACGCAGTATTTT
NA | TRBJ2-3 | TRBV9 | TRBD2 | CASSGLSGSPTDTQYF | TGTGCCAGCAGCGGACTTAGCGGGAGTCCCACAGATACGCAGTATTTT
few | TRBJ1-6 | TRBV19 | NA | CASSIEGLMNSPLHF | TGTGCCAGTAGTATAGAGGGACTGATGAATTCACCCCTCCACTTT
NA | TRBJ1-4 | TRBV7-8 | TRBD1 | CASSRKGQGRTNEKLFF | TGTGCCAGCAGTCGAAAAGGACAGGGGAGGACTAATGAAAAACTGTTTTTT
NA | TRBJ1-6 | TRBV3-1/TRBV3-2 | TRBD1 | CASSQGQGYNSPLHF | TGTGCCAGCAGCCAGGGACAGGGCTATAATTCACCCCTCCACTTT
NA | TRBJ2-3 | TRBV9 | TRBD2 | CASRGTSFTDTQYF | TGTGCCAGCAGGGGGACTAGCTTTACAGATACGCAGTATTTT